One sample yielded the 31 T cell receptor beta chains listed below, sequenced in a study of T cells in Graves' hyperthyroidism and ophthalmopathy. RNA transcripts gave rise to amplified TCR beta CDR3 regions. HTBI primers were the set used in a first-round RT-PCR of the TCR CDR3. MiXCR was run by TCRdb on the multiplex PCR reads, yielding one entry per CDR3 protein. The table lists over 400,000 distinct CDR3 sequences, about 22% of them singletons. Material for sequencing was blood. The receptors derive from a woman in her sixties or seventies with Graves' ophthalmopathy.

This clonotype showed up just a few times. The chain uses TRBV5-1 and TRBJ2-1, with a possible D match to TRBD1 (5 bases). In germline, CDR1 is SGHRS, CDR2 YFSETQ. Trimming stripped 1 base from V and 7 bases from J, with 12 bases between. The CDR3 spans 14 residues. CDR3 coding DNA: TGCGCCAGCAGCTTGAGGGGATCGCCTAATGAGCAGTTCTTC. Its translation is CASSLRGSPNEQFF.

The CDR3 DNA reads as TGTGCCAGCAGCCAAGGCGTTAGCGGTAGCACTGAAGCTTTCTTT. Encoded protein: CASSQGVSGSTEAFF. J is TRBJ1-1 and V is TRBV3-1, with D uncertain. The germline V and J ends were trimmed by 1 base and 4 bases, with 13 bases remaining between them. CDR3 size: 15 residues. Germline CDR1 is LGHDT and CDR2 is YNNKEL (reference sequence).

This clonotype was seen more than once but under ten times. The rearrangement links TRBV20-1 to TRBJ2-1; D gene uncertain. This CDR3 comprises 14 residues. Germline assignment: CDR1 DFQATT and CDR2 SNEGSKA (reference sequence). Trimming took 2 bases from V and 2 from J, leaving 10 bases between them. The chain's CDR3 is CSARTKHTYNEQFF. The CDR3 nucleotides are TGCAGTGCTAGAACTAAGCATACCTACAATGAGCAGTTCTTC.

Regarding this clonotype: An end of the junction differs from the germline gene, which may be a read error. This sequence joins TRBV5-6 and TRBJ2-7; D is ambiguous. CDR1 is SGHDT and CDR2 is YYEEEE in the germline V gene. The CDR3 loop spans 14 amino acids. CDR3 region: CASSLYPESSEQYF. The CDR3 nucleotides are TGTGCCAGCAGCTTGTACCCAGAGTCCTCCGAGCAGTACTTC.

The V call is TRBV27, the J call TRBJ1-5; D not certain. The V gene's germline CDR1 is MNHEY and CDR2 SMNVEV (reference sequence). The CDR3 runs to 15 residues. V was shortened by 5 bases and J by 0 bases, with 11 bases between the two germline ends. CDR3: CASSPVSGSNQPQHF. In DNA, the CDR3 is TGTGCCAGCAGTCCTGTCTCGGGTAGCAATCAGCCCCAGCATTTT.

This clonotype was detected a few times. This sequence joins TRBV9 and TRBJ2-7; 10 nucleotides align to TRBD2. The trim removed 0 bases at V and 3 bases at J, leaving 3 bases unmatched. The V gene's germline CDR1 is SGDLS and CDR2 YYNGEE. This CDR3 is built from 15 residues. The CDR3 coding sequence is TGTGCCAGCAGCGTAGAGCCTAGCGGGAGCTACGAGCAGTACTTC. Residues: CASSVEPSGSYEQYF. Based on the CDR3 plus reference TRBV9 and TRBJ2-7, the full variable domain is DSGVTQTPKHLITATGQRVTLRCSPRSGDLSVYWYQQSLDQGLQFLIQYYNGEERAKGNILERFSAQQFPDLHSELNLSSLELGDSALYFCASSVEPSGSYEQYFGPGTRLTVT.

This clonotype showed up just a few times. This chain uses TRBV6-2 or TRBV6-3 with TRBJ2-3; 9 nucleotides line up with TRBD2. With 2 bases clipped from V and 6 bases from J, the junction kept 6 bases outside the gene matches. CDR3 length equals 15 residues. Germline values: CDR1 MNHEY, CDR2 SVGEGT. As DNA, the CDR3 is TGTGCCAGCAGTTACGGGACTAGCTCTGGGGATACGCAGTATTTT. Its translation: CASSYGTSSGDTQYF.

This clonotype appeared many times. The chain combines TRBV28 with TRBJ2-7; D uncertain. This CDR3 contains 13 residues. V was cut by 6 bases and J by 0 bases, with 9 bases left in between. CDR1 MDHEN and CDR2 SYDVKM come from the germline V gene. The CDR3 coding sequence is TGTGCCAGCAGCAACATGTTCTCCTACGAGCAGTACTTC. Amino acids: CASSNMFSYEQYF.

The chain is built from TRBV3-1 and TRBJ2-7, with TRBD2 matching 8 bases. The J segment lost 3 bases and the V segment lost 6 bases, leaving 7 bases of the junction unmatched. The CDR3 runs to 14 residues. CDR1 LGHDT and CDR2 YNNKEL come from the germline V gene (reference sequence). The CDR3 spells CASRLSGSDYEQYF. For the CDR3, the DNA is TGTGCCAGCAGACTCAGCGGGAGCGACTACGAGCAGTACTTC.

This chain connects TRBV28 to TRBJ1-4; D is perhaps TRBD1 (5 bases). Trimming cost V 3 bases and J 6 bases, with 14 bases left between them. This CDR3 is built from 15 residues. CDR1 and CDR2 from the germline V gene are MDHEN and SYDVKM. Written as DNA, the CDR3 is TGTGCCAGCAGTTTCCGTACGGGACGTTATGAAAAACTGTTTTTT. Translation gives CASSFRTGRYEKLFF.

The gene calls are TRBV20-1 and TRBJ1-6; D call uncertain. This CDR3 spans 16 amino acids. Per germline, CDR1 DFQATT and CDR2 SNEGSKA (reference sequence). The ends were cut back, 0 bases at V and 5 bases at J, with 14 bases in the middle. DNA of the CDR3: TGCAGTGCTAGAGATCGGCGGGGAGCCGATAATTCACCCCTCCACTTT. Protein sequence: CSARDRRGADNSPLHF.

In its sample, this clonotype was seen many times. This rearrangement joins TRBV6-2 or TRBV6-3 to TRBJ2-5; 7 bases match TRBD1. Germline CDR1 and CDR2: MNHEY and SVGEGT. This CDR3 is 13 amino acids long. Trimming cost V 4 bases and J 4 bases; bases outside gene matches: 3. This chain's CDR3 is CASSLYRGETQYF. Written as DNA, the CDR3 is TGTGCCAGCAGTTTATACAGGGGAGAGACCCAGTACTTC.

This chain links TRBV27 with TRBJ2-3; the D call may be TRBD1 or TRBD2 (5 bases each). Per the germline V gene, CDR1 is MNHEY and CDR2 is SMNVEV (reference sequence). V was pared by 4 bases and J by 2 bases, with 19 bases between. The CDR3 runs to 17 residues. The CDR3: CASSSPQTDYITDTQYF. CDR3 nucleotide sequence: TGTGCCAGCAGTTCTCCCCAGACAGACTATATCACAGATACGCAGTATTTT.

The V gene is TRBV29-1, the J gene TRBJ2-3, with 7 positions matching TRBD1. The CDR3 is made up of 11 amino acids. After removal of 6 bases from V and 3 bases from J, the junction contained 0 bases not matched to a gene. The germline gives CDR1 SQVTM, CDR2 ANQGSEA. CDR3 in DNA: TGCAGCGTGGGACAGACAGATACGCAGTATTTT. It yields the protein CSVGQTDTQYF.

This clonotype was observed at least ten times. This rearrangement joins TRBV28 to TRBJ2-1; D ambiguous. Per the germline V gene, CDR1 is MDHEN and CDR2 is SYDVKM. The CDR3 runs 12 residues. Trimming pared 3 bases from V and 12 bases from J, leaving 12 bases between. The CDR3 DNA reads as TGTGCCAGCAGTTTCGGAAACCGACGGCAGTTCTTC. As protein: CASSFGNRRQFF.

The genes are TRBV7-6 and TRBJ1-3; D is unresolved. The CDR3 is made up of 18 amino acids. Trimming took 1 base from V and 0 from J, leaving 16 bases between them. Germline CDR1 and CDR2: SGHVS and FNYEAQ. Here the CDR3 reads CASSLETESASSGNTIYF. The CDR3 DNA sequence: TGTGCCAGCAGCTTAGAGACGGAGAGCGCAAGCTCTGGAAACACCATATATTTT.

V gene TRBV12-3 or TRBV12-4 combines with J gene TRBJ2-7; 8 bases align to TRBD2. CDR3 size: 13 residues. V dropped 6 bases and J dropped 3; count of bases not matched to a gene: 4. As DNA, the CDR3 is TGTGCCAGCAGCTCACTAGCGGACTACGAGCAGTACTTC. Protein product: CASSSLADYEQYF.

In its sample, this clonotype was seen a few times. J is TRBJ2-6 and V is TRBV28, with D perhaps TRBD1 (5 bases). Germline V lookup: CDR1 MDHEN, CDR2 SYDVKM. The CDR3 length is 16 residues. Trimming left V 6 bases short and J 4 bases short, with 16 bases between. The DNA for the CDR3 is TGTGCCAGCAGCTCCCCCGACAGCCCCGGGGCCAACGTCCTGACTTTC. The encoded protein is CASSSPDSPGANVLTF.

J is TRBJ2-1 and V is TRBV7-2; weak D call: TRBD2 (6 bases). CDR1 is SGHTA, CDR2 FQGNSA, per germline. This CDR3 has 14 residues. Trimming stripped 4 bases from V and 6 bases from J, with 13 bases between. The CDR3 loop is CASSSWDFPNEQFF. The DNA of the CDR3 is TGTGCCAGCAGCTCCTGGGACTTCCCCAATGAGCAGTTCTTC.

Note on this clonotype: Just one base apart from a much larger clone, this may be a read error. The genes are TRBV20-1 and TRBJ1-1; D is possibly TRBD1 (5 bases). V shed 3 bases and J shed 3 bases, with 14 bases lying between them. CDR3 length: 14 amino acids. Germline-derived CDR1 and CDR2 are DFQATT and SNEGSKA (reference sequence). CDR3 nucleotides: TGCAGTGCTAGTATGGGGGGACCGTACACTGAAGCTTTCTTT. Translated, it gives CSASMGGPYTEAFF.

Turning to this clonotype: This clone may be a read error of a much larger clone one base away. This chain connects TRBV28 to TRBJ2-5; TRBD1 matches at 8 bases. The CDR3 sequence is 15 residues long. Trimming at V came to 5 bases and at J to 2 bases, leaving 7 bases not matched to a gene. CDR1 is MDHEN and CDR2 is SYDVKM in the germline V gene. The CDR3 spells CASSRVQGAQETQYF. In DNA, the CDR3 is TGTGCCAGCAGTCGCGTTCAGGGGGCACAAGAGACCCAGTACTTC.

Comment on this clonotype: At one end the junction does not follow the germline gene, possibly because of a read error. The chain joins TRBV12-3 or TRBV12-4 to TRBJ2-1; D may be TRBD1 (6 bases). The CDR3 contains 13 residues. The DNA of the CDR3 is TGTGCCAGCACCCCCCTAGGGGACAATGGGCAGTTCTTC. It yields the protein CASTPLGDNGQFF.

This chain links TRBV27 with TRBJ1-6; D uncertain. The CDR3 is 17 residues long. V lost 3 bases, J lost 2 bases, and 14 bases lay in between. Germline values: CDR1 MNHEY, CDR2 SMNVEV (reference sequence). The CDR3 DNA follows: TGTGCCAGCAGTTTCGGACGCCTAAGGACCTATAATTCACCCCTCCACTTT. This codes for CASSFGRLRTYNSPLHF.

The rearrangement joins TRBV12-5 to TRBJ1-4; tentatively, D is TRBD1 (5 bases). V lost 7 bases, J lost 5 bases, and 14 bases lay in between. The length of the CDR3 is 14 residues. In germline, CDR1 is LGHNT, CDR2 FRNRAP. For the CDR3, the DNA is TGTGCTAGTGCCCTCGGACACCTCAATGAAAAACTGTTTTTT. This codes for CASALGHLNEKLFF.

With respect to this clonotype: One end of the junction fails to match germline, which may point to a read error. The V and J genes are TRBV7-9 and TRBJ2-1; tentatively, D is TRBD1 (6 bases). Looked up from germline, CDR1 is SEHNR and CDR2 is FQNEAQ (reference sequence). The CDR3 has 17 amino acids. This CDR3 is CASSRPRGSSSYNERFF. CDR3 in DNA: TGTGCCAGCAGCCGTCCTAGGGGGAGTAGCTCCTACAATGAGCGGTTCTTC.

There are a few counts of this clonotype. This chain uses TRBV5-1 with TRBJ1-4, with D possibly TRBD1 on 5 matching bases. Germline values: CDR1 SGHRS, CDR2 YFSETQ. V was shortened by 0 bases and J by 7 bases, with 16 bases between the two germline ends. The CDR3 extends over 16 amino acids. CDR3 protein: CASSLAPGRRSEKLFF. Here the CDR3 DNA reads TGCGCCAGCAGCTTGGCCCCAGGGAGGAGAAGTGAAAAACTGTTTTTT.

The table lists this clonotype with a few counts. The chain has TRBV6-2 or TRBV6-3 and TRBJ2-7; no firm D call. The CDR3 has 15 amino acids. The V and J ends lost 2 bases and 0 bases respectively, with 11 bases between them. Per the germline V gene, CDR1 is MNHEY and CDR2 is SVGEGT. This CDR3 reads CASSYGRWSSYEQYF. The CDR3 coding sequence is TGTGCCAGCAGTTACGGACGATGGAGCTCCTACGAGCAGTACTTC.

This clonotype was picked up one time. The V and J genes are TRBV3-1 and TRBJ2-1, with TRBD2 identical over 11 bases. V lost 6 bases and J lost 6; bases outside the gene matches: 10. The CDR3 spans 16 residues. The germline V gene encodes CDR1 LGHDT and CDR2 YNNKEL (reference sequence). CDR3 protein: CASRQTTSGSGNEQFF. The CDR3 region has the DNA TGTGCCAGCAGACAGACTACTAGCGGGAGTGGCAATGAGCAGTTCTTC.

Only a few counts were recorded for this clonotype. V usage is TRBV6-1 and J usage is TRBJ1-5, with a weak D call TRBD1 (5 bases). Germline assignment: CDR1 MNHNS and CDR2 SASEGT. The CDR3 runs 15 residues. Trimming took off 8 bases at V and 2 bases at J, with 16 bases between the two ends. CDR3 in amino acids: CASGLGHGGNQPQHF. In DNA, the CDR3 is TGTGCCAGCGGACTCGGACACGGGGGCAATCAGCCCCAGCATTTT.

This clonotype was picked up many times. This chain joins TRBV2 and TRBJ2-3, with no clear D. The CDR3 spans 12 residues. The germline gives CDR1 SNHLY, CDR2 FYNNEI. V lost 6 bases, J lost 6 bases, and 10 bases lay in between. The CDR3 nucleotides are TGTGCCAGCAGGTCCGATGGGGATACGCAGTATTTT. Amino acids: CASRSDGDTQYF.

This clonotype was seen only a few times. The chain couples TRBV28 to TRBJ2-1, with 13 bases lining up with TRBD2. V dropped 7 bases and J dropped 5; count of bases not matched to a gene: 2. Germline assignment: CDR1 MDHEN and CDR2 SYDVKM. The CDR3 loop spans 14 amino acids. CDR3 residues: CASTTSGGNNEQFF. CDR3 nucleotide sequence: TGTGCCAGCACGACTAGCGGGGGGAACAATGAGCAGTTCTTC.